This is a list of T cell receptor beta chains from one sample in a study of T cell responses to AZD1222 COVID-19 vaccine. Assay used: immunoSEQ multiplex PCR; TCRdb lists only in-frame clones, some missing. The data hold about 120,000 clones, with approximately 90% observed a single time. This specimen consisted of peripheral blood, obtained 28 days after the second dose of the MenACWY control vaccine. The receptors were gathered from an adult who received the MenACWY meningococcal vaccine as a control. CDR3s include the opening cysteine and the closing phenylalanine or tryptophan. Each record gives: clone size, V gene, D gene, J gene, CDR3 protein, CDR3 DNA. A D gene is named only where the DNA matches it firmly. Not all rows give a size; the values are once, few, many and, for expanded clones, a class.

clone size: .; V gene: TRBV7-9; D gene: .; J gene: TRBJ2-4; CDR3 protein: CASSKRDSGIQYF; CDR3 DNA: TGTGCCAGCAGCAAACGAGACAGTGGGATTCAGTACTTC
clone size: .; V gene: TRBV4-3; D gene: TRBD2; J gene: TRBJ2-3; CDR3 protein: CASSHSRGGSADTQYF; CDR3 DNA: TGCGCCAGCAGCCACTCTCGGGGGGGCAGTGCAGATACGCAGTATTTT
clone size: .; V gene: TRBV5-1; D gene: .; J gene: TRBJ2-4; CDR3 protein: CASSLDWGAKNIQYF; CDR3 DNA: TGCGCCAGCAGCTTGGATTGGGGTGCCAAAAACATTCAGTACTTC
clone size: .; V gene: TRBV11-2; D gene: TRBD2; J gene: TRBJ2-1; CDR3 protein: CASSSGLAGGNEQFF; CDR3 DNA: TGTGCCAGCAGCTCCGGACTAGCGGGAGGTAATGAGCAGTTCTTC
clone size: .; V gene: TRBV28; D gene: TRBD2; J gene: TRBJ2-1; CDR3 protein: CASRISGTTPPNEQFF; CDR3 DNA: TGTGCCAGCAGAATCTCCGGGACTACACCGCCCAATGAGCAGTTCTTC
clone size: .; V gene: TRBV29-1; D gene: TRBD2; J gene: TRBJ2-1; CDR3 protein: CSVTGTLPGLAGGPSEQFF; CDR3 DNA: TGCAGCGTGACCGGGACACTACCGGGACTAGCGGGAGGGCCCAGTGAGCAGTTCTTC
clone size: .; V gene: TRBV2; D gene: TRBD2; J gene: TRBJ2-3; CDR3 protein: CASSVGTSGSRTDTQYF; CDR3 DNA: TGTGCCAGCAGTGTAGGGACTAGCGGGAGTAGAACAGATACGCAGTATTTT
clone size: once; V gene: TRBV4-1; D gene: TRBD2; J gene: TRBJ2-1; CDR3 protein: CASSQARLARDNEQFF; CDR3 DNA: TGCGCCAGCAGCCAAGCAAGACTAGCTAGGGACAATGAGCAGTTCTTC
clone size: .; V gene: TRBV10-3; D gene: TRBD2; J gene: TRBJ2-1; CDR3 protein: CAIKWTSGGANEQFF; CDR3 DNA: TGTGCCATTAAGTGGACTAGCGGGGGGGCTAATGAGCAGTTCTTC
clone size: .; V gene: TRBV28; D gene: .; J gene: TRBJ1-2; CDR3 protein: CASSFRARVYGYTF; CDR3 DNA: TGTGCCAGCAGTTTTCGGGCACGGGTTTATGGCTACACCTTC
clone size: once; V gene: TRBV6-5; D gene: TRBD2; J gene: TRBJ2-7; CDR3 protein: CASNFAGVDEQYF; CDR3 DNA: TGTGCCAGCAACTTCGCGGGAGTAGACGAGCAGTACTTC
clone size: .; V gene: TRBV13; D gene: TRBD2; J gene: TRBJ2-1; CDR3 protein: CASSSSPGGSSYNEQFF; CDR3 DNA: TGTGCCAGCAGCTCGTCCCCGGGCGGGAGCTCCTACAATGAGCAGTTCTTC
clone size: .; V gene: TRBV30; D gene: TRBD2; J gene: TRBJ2-3; CDR3 protein: CAWSISGSGDTQYF; CDR3 DNA: TGTGCCTGGAGTATTAGCGGGAGCGGGGATACGCAGTATTTT
clone size: .; V gene: TRBV3-1/TRBV3-2; D gene: TRBD2; J gene: TRBJ2-7; CDR3 protein: CASSQPLAGSYEQYF; CDR3 DNA: TGTGCCAGCAGCCAACCTCTAGCGGGGTCCTACGAGCAGTACTTC
clone size: .; V gene: TRBV29-1; D gene: TRBD2; J gene: TRBJ2-2; CDR3 protein: CSVRRGATGELFF; CDR3 DNA: TGCAGCGTTCGGCGGGGGGCGACCGGGGAGCTGTTTTTT
clone size: .; V gene: TRBV30; D gene: .; J gene: TRBJ1-5; CDR3 protein: CAWSTGSGSNQPQHF; CDR3 DNA: TGTGCCTGGAGTACCGGGTCGGGAAGCAATCAGCCCCAGCATTTT
clone size: .; V gene: TRBV5-4; D gene: TRBD2; J gene: TRBJ2-1; CDR3 protein: CASSLTSGHEQFF; CDR3 DNA: TGTGCCAGCAGCCTTACTAGCGGGCATGAGCAGTTCTTC
clone size: .; V gene: TRBV10-2; D gene: TRBD2; J gene: TRBJ2-3; CDR3 protein: CASSVGLAADTQYF; CDR3 DNA: TGCGCCAGCAGTGTGGGACTAGCAGCAGATACGCAGTATTTT
clone size: .; V gene: TRBV18; D gene: .; J gene: TRBJ2-3; CDR3 protein: CASSPQITRDTQYF; CDR3 DNA: TGTGCCAGCTCACCTCAGATAACTCGAGATACGCAGTATTTT
clone size: .; V gene: TRBV11-3; D gene: .; J gene: TRBJ2-1; CDR3 protein: CASSGRDSSSYNEQFF; CDR3 DNA: TGTGCCAGCAGCGGGCGGGACTCGAGCTCCTACAATGAGCAGTTCTTC
clone size: once; V gene: TRBV7-3; D gene: .; J gene: TRBJ1-1; CDR3 protein: CASSLRWDTEAFF; CDR3 DNA: TGTGCCAGCAGCTTGCGATGGGACACTGAAGCTTTCTTT
clone size: .; V gene: TRBV4-1; D gene: .; J gene: TRBJ2-2; CDR3 protein: CASSQGQVTGELFF; CDR3 DNA: TGCGCCAGCAGCCAAGGGCAAGTCACCGGGGAGCTGTTTTTT
clone size: .; V gene: TRBV2; D gene: .; J gene: TRBJ1-2; CDR3 protein: CASISLGGVNYGYTF; CDR3 DNA: TGTGCCAGCATAAGCCTTGGAGGGGTTAACTATGGCTACACCTTC
clone size: .; V gene: TRBV11-1; D gene: TRBD2; J gene: TRBJ2-3; CDR3 protein: CASSSSGRGTDTQYF; CDR3 DNA: TGTGCCAGCAGCTCATCGGGGAGGGGTACAGATACGCAGTATTTT
clone size: .; V gene: TRBV15; D gene: TRBD2; J gene: TRBJ2-2; CDR3 protein: CATAGSGRSTGELFF; CDR3 DNA: TGTGCCACCGCCGGGAGCGGGAGGAGTACCGGGGAGCTGTTTTTT
clone size: .; V gene: TRBV10-3; D gene: TRBD1; J gene: TRBJ2-3; CDR3 protein: CAISIGTGRDPTDTQYF; CDR3 DNA: TGTGCCATCAGTATTGGGACAGGGAGGGACCCCACAGATACGCAGTATTTT
clone size: .; V gene: TRBV19; D gene: TRBD2; J gene: TRBJ2-1; CDR3 protein: CASSIPSGGTRRVNEQFF; CDR3 DNA: TGTGCCAGTAGTATACCCTCGGGGGGGACTAGAAGGGTCAATGAGCAGTTCTTC
clone size: few; V gene: TRBV6-5; D gene: .; J gene: TRBJ1-2; CDR3 protein: CARRDSYGYTF; CDR3 DNA: TGTGCCAGGAGAGATAGTTATGGCTACACCTTC
clone size: .; V gene: TRBV12-3/TRBV12-4; D gene: .; J gene: TRBJ2-1; CDR3 protein: CASSFSYEQFF; CDR3 DNA: TGTGCCAGCAGTTTTTCCTATGAGCAGTTCTTC
clone size: .; V gene: TRBV20-1; D gene: TRBD2; J gene: TRBJ2-2; CDR3 protein: CSASWRQRTRYHGDGELFF; CDR3 DNA: TGCAGTGCTAGTTGGAGACAGAGGACTAGATACCATGGTGACGGGGAGCTGTTTTTT
clone size: .; V gene: TRBV7-8; D gene: .; J gene: TRBJ2-1; CDR3 protein: CASSLWGDRVGDEQFF; CDR3 DNA: TGTGCCAGCAGCTTATGGGGGGACAGAGTCGGGGATGAGCAGTTCTTC
clone size: .; V gene: TRBV2; D gene: .; J gene: TRBJ1-4; CDR3 protein: CASSGTYAGVTNEKLFF; CDR3 DNA: TGTGCCAGCAGTGGTACTTATGCAGGGGTCACTAATGAAAAACTGTTTTTT
clone size: .; V gene: TRBV11-2; D gene: .; J gene: TRBJ1-1; CDR3 protein: CASSPAPNSNTEAFF; CDR3 DNA: TGTGCCAGCAGCCCCGCACCCAATTCGAACACTGAAGCTTTCTTT
clone size: few; V gene: TRBV21-1; D gene: .; J gene: TRBJ1-5; CDR3 protein: CAILLRQKNQPQHF; CDR3 DNA: TGTGCCATACTCTTAAGACAGAAGAATCAGCCCCAGCATTTT
clone size: .; V gene: TRBV6-4; D gene: TRBD2; J gene: TRBJ2-1; CDR3 protein: CASSEIGITGGSYNEQFF; CDR3 DNA: TGTGCCAGCAGTGAGATCGGAATTACGGGGGGGTCCTACAATGAGCAGTTCTTC
clone size: .; V gene: TRBV6-5; D gene: .; J gene: TRBJ2-3; CDR3 protein: CASNPADTSTDTQYF; CDR3 DNA: TGTGCCAGCAATCCGGCGGACACAAGCACAGATACGCAGTATTTT
clone size: .; V gene: TRBV7-2; D gene: .; J gene: TRBJ2-5; CDR3 protein: CASSFRGAETQYF; CDR3 DNA: TGTGCCAGCAGCTTCCGCGGGGCCGAGACCCAGTACTTC
clone size: .; V gene: TRBV27; D gene: .; J gene: TRBJ1-2; CDR3 protein: CASSLSPGGGYGYTF; CDR3 DNA: TGTGCCAGCAGTTTATCCCCTGGGGGTGGATATGGCTACACCTTC
clone size: .; V gene: TRBV7-8; D gene: TRBD1; J gene: TRBJ2-5; CDR3 protein: CASSYDREETQYF; CDR3 DNA: TGTGCCAGCAGCTATGACAGGGAAGAGACCCAGTACTTC
clone size: .; V gene: TRBV5-6; D gene: .; J gene: TRBJ2-3; CDR3 protein: CASSLSGSSTDTQYF; CDR3 DNA: TGTGCCAGCAGCTTGTCGGGCTCTAGCACAGATACGCAGTATTTT
clone size: .; V gene: TRBV5-1; D gene: .; J gene: TRBJ1-3; CDR3 protein: CASSLEVAGRLGNTIYF; CDR3 DNA: TGCGCCAGCAGCTTGGAGGTCGCGGGGCGCTTGGGAAACACCATATATTTT
clone size: .; V gene: TRBV7-2; D gene: TRBD2; J gene: TRBJ2-3; CDR3 protein: CASSSRRNKRGGTDTQYF; CDR3 DNA: TGTGCCAGCAGCTCCCGCCGCAATAAGCGGGGTGGCACAGATACGCAGTATTTT
clone size: .; V gene: TRBV5-1; D gene: .; J gene: TRBJ1-6; CDR3 protein: CASSTGNTNNSPLHF; CDR3 DNA: TGCGCCAGCAGTACAGGGAACACCAATAATTCACCCCTCCACTTT
clone size: .; V gene: TRBV7-8; D gene: .; J gene: TRBJ1-1; CDR3 protein: CASNYGQGRTEAFF; CDR3 DNA: TGTGCCAGCAACTACGGCCAGGGGAGGACTGAAGCTTTCTTT
clone size: once; V gene: TRBV9; D gene: .; J gene: TRBJ2-3; CDR3 protein: CASSPYSGRSGTDTQYF; CDR3 DNA: TGTGCCAGCAGTCCATATTCTGGGCGTTCGGGCACAGATACGCAGTATTTT
clone size: once; V gene: TRBV2; D gene: .; J gene: TRBJ1-1; CDR3 protein: CASRTPGGNTEAFF; CDR3 DNA: TGTGCCAGCAGGACCCCGGGGGGGAACACTGAAGCTTTCTTT
clone size: .; V gene: TRBV29-1; D gene: .; J gene: TRBJ2-1; CDR3 protein: CSAGERLGQFF; CDR3 DNA: TGCAGCGCAGGGGAGCGCCTCGGGCAGTTCTTC
clone size: .; V gene: TRBV30; D gene: TRBD2; J gene: TRBJ2-5; CDR3 protein: CAWNLGGLGLQETQYF; CDR3 DNA: TGTGCCTGGAACCTAGGAGGACTAGGCCTACAAGAGACCCAGTACTTC
clone size: once; V gene: TRBV18; D gene: .; J gene: TRBJ2-1; CDR3 protein: CASSRTTGSGRNEQFF; CDR3 DNA: TGTGCCAGCTCACGTACTACAGGTTCCGGTAGGAATGAGCAGTTCTTC
clone size: once; V gene: TRBV19; D gene: .; J gene: TRBJ1-5; CDR3 protein: CASSTPDSNQPQHF; CDR3 DNA: TGTGCCAGTAGTACTCCGGACAGTAATCAGCCCCAGCATTTT
clone size: once; V gene: TRBV5-8; D gene: TRBD1; J gene: TRBJ1-5; CDR3 protein: CASNLGTGARSQPQHF; CDR3 DNA: TGTGCCAGCAACTTGGGGACAGGGGCTCGTTCTCAGCCCCAGCATTTT
clone size: .; V gene: TRBV21-1; D gene: .; J gene: TRBJ2-2; CDR3 protein: CASITTGFTGELFF; CDR3 DNA: TGTGCCAGCATAACGACAGGGTTTACCGGGGAGCTGTTTTTT
clone size: .; V gene: TRBV27; D gene: TRBD1; J gene: TRBJ2-5; CDR3 protein: CASRRDRGFQETQYF; CDR3 DNA: TGTGCCAGCAGAAGGGACAGGGGGTTTCAAGAGACCCAGTACTTC
clone size: .; V gene: TRBV9; D gene: TRBD1; J gene: TRBJ1-3; CDR3 protein: CATTQTGACSGNTIYF; CDR3 DNA: TGTGCCACTACACAGACAGGGGCTTGCTCCGGAAACACCATATATTTT